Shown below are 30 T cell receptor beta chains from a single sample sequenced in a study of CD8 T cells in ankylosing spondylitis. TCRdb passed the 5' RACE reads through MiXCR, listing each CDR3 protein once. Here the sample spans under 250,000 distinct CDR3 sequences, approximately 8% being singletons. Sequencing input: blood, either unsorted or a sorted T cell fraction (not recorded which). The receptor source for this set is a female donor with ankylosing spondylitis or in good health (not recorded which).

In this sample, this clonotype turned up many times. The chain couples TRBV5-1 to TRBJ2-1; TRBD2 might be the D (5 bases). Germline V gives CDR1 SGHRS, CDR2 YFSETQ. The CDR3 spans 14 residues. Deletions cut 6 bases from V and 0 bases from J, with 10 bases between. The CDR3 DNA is TGCGCCAGCAAAAGCGGCCCCTCCTACAATGAGCAGTTCTTC. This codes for CASKSGPSYNEQFF. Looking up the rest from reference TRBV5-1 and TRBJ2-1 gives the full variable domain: KAGVTQTPRYLIKTRGQQVTLSCSPISGHRSVSWYQQTPGQGLQFLFEYFSETQRNKGNFPGRFSGRQFSNSRSEMNVSTLELGDSALYLCASKSGPSYNEQFFGPGTRLTVL.

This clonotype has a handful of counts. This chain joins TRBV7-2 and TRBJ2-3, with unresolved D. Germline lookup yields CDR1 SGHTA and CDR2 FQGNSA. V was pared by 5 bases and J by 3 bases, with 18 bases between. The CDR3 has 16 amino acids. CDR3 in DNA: TGTGCCAGCAGCCCCCTCGGTGGCAGATGGACAGATACGCAGTATTTT. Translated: CASSPLGGRWTDTQYF.

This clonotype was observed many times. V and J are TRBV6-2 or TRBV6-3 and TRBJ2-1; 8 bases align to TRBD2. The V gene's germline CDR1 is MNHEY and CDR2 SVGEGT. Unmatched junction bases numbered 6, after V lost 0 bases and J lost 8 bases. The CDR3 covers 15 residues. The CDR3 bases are TGTGCCAGCAGTTACTCGGGACTAGTCGGAGATGAGCAGTTCTTC. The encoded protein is CASSYSGLVGDEQFF.

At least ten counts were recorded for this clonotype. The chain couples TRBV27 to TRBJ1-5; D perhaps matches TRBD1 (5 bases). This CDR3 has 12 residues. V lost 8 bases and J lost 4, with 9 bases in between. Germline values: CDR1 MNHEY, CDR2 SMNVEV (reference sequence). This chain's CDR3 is CASAGVNQPQHF. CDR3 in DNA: TGTGCCAGCGCGGGGGTAAATCAGCCCCAGCATTTT.

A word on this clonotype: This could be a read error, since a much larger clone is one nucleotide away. The DNA for the CDR3 is TGTGCCATCAGCTTCAGGCCCCTCAACTATGGCTACACCTTC. This gives the protein CAISFRPLNYGYTF. J is TRBJ1-2 and V is TRBV5-4, with D hard to call. Per germline, CDR1 SGHNT and CDR2 YYREEE (reference sequence). The CDR3 extends over 14 amino acids.

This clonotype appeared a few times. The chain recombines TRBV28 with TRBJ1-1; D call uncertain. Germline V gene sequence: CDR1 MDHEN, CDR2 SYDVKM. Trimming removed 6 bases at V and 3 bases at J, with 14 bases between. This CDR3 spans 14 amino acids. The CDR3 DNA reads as TGTGCCAGCAGGGATCCTAGAGGAGACACTGAAGCTTTCTTT. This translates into CASRDPRGDTEAFF.

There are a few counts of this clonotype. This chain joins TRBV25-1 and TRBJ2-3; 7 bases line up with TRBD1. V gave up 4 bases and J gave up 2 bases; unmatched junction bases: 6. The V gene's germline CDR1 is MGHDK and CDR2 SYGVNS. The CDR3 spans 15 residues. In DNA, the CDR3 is TGTGCCAGCAGTGGAGGACAGGACCCCACAGATACGCAGTATTTT. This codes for CASSGGQDPTDTQYF.

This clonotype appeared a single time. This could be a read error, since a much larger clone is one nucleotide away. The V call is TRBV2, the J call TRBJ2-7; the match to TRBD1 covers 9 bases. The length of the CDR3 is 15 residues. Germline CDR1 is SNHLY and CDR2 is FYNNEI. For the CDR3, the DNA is TGTGCCAACAGTGTAACCGGGACAGGGTTCAACGAGCAGTACTTC. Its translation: CANSVTGTGFNEQYF.

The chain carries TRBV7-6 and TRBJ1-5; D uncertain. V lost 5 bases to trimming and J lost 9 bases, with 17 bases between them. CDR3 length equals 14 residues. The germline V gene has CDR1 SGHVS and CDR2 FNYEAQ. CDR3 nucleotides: TGTGCCAGCAGCCCCAGCCCAGTCGCAGGGCCCCAGCATTTT. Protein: CASSPSPVAGPQHF.

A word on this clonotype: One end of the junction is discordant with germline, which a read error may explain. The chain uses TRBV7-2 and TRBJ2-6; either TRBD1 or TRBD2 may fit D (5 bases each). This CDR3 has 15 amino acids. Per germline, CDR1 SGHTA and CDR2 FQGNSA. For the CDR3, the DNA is TGTGCCAGCAGCTTAGCTTTCTCTGGGGGCAACGTCCTGACTTTC. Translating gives CASSLAFSGGNVLTF.

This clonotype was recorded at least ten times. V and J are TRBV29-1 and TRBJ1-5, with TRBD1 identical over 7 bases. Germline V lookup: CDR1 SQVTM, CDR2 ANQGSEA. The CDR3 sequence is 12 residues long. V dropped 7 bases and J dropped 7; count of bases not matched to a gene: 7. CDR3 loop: CSARQGQQPQHF. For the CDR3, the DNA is TGCAGCGCGAGACAGGGCCAGCAGCCCCAGCATTTT.

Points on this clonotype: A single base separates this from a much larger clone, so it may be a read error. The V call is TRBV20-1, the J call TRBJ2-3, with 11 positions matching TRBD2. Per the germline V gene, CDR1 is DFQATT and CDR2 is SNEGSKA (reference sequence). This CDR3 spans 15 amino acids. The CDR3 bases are TGCTGTGCTAGCCCCGGGACTAGCGGAAGAGATACGCAGTATTTT. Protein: CCASPGTSGRDTQYF.

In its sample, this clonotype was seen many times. The chain's CDR3 is CASSGGIRWNTEAFF. Here the CDR3 DNA reads TGTGCCAGCAGTGGAGGAATTAGATGGAACACTGAAGCTTTCTTT. V is TRBV28 and J is TRBJ1-1; D not certain. The CDR3 spans 15 residues. Per germline, CDR1 MDHEN and CDR2 SYDVKM. Trimming took 5 bases from V and 1 from J, leaving 14 bases between them.

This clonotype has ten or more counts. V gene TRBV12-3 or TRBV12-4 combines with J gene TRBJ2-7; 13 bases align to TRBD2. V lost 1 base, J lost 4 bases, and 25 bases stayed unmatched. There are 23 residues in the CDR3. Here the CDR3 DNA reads TGTGCCAGCAGTTTAGAGGGCGTATCCTCTGGACTAGCGGGAGCTCCTTACCCATACGAGCAGTACTTC. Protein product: CASSLEGVSSGLAGAPYPYEQYF.

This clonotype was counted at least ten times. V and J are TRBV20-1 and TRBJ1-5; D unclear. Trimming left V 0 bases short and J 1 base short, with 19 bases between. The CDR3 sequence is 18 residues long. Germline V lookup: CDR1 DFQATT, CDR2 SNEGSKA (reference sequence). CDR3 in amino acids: CSARDLVRGRSSNQPQHF. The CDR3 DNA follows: TGCAGTGCTAGAGATCTCGTACGAGGGCGTTCGAGCAATCAGCCCCAGCATTTT.

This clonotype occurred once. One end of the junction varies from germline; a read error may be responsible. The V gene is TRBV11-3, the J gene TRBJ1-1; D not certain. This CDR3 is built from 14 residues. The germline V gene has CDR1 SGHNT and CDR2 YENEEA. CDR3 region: CACSLSGRNTEAFF. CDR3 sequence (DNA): TGTGCCTGCAGCTTAAGCGGCCGCAACACTGAAGCTTTCTTT. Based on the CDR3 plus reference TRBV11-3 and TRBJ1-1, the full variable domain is EAGVVQSPRYKIIEKKQPVAFWCNPISGHNTLYWYLQNLGQGPELLIRYENEEAVDDSQLPKDRFSAERLKGVDSTLKIQPAELGDSAVYLCACSLSGRNTEAFFGQGTRLTVV.

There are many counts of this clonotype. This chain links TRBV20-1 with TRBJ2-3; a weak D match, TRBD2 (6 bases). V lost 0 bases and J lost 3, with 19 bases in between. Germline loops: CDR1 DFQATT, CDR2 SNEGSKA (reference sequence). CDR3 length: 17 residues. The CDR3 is CSARDQFTGTATDTQYF. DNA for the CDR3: TGCAGTGCTAGAGATCAATTCACCGGGACTGCGACAGATACGCAGTATTTT.

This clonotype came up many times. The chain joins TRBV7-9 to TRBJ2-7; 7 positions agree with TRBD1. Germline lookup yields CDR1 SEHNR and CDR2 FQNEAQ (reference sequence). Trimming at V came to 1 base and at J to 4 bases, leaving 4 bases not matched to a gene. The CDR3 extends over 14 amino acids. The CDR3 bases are TGTGCCAGCAGCTTAGTAGGGGGCAATTACGAGCAGTACTTC. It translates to CASSLVGGNYEQYF.

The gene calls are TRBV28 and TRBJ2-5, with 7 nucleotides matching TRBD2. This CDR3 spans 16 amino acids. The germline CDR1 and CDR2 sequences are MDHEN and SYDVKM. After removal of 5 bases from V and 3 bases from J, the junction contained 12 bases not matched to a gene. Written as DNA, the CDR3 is TGTGCCAGCAGTCCCTCCGGTCGTCTAGCGGAAGAGACCCAGTACTTC. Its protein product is CASSPSGRLAEETQYF.

DNA for the CDR3: TGTGCCAGCAGCTTAGGCCCTAGCCCCCTCTATGGCTACACCTTC. This sequence encodes CASSLGPSPLYGYTF. The V gene is TRBV7-2, the J gene TRBJ1-2; D is unclear. Trimming took 1 base from V and 4 from J, leaving 13 bases between them. Germline CDR1 SGHTA, CDR2 FQGNSA. CDR3 size: 15 residues. Based on the CDR3 plus reference TRBV7-2 and TRBJ1-2, the full variable domain is GAGVSQSPSNKVTEKGKDVELRCDPISGHTALYWYRQSLGQGLEFLIYFQGNSAPDKSGLPSDRFSAERTGGSVSTLTIQRTQQEDSAVYLCASSLGPSPLYGYTFGSGTRLTVV.

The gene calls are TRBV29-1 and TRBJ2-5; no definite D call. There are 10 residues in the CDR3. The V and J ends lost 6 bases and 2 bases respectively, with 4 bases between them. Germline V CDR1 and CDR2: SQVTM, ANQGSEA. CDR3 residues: CSVWQETQYF. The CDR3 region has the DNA TGCAGCGTGTGGCAAGAGACCCAGTACTTC.

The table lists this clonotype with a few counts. As DNA, the CDR3 is TGTGCCAGCAGCTTAGGAGTAGCGGCCAGCTCCTACAATGAGCAGTTCTTC. Its protein product is CASSLGVAASSYNEQFF. The chain couples TRBV13 to TRBJ2-1; D possibly corresponds to TRBD2 (6 bases). Germline V CDR1 and CDR2: PRHDT, FYEKMQ (reference sequence). Trimming removed 0 bases at V and 0 bases at J, with 12 bases between. The CDR3 totals 17 residues.

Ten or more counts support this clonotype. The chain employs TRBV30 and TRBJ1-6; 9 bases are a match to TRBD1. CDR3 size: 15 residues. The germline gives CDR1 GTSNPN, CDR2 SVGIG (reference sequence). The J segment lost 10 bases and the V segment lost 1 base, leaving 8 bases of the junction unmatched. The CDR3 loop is CAWSARTGVWSPLHF. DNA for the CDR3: TGTGCCTGGAGTGCCCGGACAGGGGTTTGGTCACCCCTCCACTTT.

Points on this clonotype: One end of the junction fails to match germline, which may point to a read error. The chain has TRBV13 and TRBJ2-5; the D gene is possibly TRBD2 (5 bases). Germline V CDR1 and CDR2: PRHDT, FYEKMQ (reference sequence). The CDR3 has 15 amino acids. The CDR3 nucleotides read TGTGCCAGCAACTTAGGACTTGCTAACCAAGAGACCCAGTACTTC. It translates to CASNLGLANQETQYF.

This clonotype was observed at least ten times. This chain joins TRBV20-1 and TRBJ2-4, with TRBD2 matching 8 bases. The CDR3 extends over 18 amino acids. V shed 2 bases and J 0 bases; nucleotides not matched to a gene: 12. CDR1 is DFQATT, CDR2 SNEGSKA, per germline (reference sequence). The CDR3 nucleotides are TGCAGTGCTAGATATGCGGCTAGCGGGCGTTTAGCCAAAAACATTCAGTACTTC. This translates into CSARYAASGRLAKNIQYF.

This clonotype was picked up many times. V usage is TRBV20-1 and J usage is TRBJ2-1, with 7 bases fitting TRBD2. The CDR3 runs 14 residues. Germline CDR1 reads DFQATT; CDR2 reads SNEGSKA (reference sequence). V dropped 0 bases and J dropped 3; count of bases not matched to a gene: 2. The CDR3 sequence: CSARDGGFYNEQFF. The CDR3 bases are TGCAGTGCTAGAGACGGGGGGTTCTACAATGAGCAGTTCTTC.

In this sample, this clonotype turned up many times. CDR3 loop: CASSLNAGSTDTQYF. CDR3 coding DNA: TGTGCCAGCAGCTTAAACGCGGGCTCTACAGATACGCAGTATTTT. The chain is built from TRBV7-9 and TRBJ2-3, with a weak D call TRBD2 (5 bases). Looked up from germline, CDR1 is SEHNR and CDR2 is FQNEAQ (reference sequence). Deletions cut 2 bases from V and 3 bases from J, with 12 bases between. This CDR3 is 15 amino acids long.

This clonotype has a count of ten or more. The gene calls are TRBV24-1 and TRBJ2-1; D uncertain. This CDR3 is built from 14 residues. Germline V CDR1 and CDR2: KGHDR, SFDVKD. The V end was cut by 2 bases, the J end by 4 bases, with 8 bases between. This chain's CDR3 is CATSDSGPYNEQFF. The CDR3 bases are TGTGCCACCAGTGATTCGGGTCCTTACAATGAGCAGTTCTTC.

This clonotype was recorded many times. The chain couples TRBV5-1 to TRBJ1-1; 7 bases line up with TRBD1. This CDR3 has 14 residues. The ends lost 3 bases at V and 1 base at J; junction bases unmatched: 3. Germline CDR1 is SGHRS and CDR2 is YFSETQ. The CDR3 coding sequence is TGCGCCAGCAGCTCAACAGGGGCGAACACTGAAGCTTTCTTT. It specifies CASSSTGANTEAFF. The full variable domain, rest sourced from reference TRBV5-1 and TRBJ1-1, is KAGVTQTPRYLIKTRGQQVTLSCSPISGHRSVSWYQQTPGQGLQFLFEYFSETQRNKGNFPGRFSGRQFSNSRSEMNVSTLELGDSALYLCASSSTGANTEAFFGQGTRLTVV.

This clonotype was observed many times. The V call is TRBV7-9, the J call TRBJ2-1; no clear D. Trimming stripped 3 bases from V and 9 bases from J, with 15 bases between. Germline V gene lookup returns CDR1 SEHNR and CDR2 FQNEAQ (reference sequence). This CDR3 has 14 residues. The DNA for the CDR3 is TGTGCCAGCAGCTTCCCACTGCGGAACGGTGAGCAGTTCTTC. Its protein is CASSFPLRNGEQFF.